This T cell receptor (beta chain) was profiled in a study of PD-L1 blockade in urothelial cancer. About the study: Timepoints chosen for blood analysis were 3 weeks (second dose) and 6 weeks after treatment start.

TCRdb's table, derived via immunoSEQ multiplex PCR, lists solely in-frame clones and lacks some. The sample shows some 15,000 clones, over 75% of them seen only once. The V gene end was trimmed by 6 bases and the J gene end by 1 base; junction bases not matched to a gene: 4. There are 14 residues in the CDR3. Germline CDR1 and CDR2: MDHEN and SYDVKM. Study-wide findings and caveats: When measured at 3 weeks, tumor-associated blood clones expanded more in durable-benefit patients.

Patients in the study were battling locally advanced or metastatic urothelial carcinoma. Turning to this clone: Its cognate antigen is unknown.

This receptor was identified in a man in his sixties or seventies with urothelial cancer. Specimen: PBMCs, collected around atezolizumab (anti-PD-L1) treatment. The rearrangement uses TRBV28 and TRBJ2-5, with 8 bases aligning to TRBD1. In DNA form, the CDR3 reads TGTGCCAGCAGAGCTGGACAGGGCCAAGAGACCCAGTACTTC. Its protein is CASRAGQGQETQYF.